This is a list of T cell receptor beta chains from one sample in a study of CD8 T cells in ankylosing spondylitis. TCRdb reprocessed the 5' RACE reads with MiXCR, giving one entry per CDR3 protein. The sample has approximately 200,000 distinct CDR3 sequences, over 10% seen once; the top ten hold roughly 9.6%. Sequenced material: blood, either unsorted or a sorted T cell fraction (not recorded which). Every receptor here comes from a female donor with ankylosing spondylitis or in good health (not recorded which). CDR3s include the opening cysteine and the closing phenylalanine or tryptophan.

CDR3 | J | V
CASSLDFFGGSLYNEQFF | TRBJ2-1 | TRBV11-2
CASSRWEPSYEQYF | TRBJ2-7 | TRBV7-2
CASRQGAQDTGELFF | TRBJ2-2 | TRBV9
CASSLLLGAGGSEAFF | TRBJ1-1 | TRBV12-3/TRBV12-4
CASSYWRENTGELFF | TRBJ2-2 | TRBV6-5
CSVAVAEPYEQYF | TRBJ2-7 | TRBV29-1
CASSPSGGGELFF | TRBJ2-2 | TRBV5-1
CASTLDTGRNQPQHF | TRBJ1-5 | TRBV6-1
CASSLGKGGGYGYTF | TRBJ1-2 | TRBV7-2
CATSQGDTGKETQYF | TRBJ2-5 | TRBV15
CRAAGDPPQHNEQFF | TRBJ2-1 | TRBV20-1
CAWFSLIGRTQYF | TRBJ2-3 | TRBV30
CASSLGTGAGQPQHF | TRBJ1-5 | TRBV7-9
CASSFRSGGHADTQYF | TRBJ2-3 | TRBV7-2
CASSVQGSPDTQYF | TRBJ2-3 | TRBV5-6
CASSHRGFDNEQFF | TRBJ2-1 | TRBV2
CASSLAKGPGQPQHF | TRBJ1-5 | TRBV7-2
CASSLGAVDYEQYF | TRBJ2-7 | TRBV27
CASSKTSGEETQYF | TRBJ2-5 | TRBV12-3/TRBV12-4
CASSLDVNPNGNTIYF | TRBJ1-3 | TRBV5-8
CASSIFLGGEQYF | TRBJ2-7 | TRBV19
CASSSYQGFNQPQHF | TRBJ1-5 | TRBV12-3/TRBV12-4
CASSPGSYNSPLHF | TRBJ1-6 | TRBV12-3/TRBV12-4
CAWRKQGAGGELFF | TRBJ2-2 | TRBV30
CASSRGPQVLGRSWDTEAFF | TRBJ1-1 | TRBV19
CASSFGLATDTQYF | TRBJ2-3 | TRBV5-1
CASSSVGDTQYF | TRBJ2-3 | TRBV9
CSASHFNGPSYEQYF | TRBJ2-7 | TRBV20-1
CASSLFGPNTGELFF | TRBJ2-2 | TRBV5-1
CASSVTSLNGNTIYF | TRBJ1-3 | TRBV9
CASSPRTSGRTGTDTQYF | TRBJ2-3 | TRBV5-1
CASSASEGNEQFF | TRBJ2-1 | TRBV2
CASSLPTSTDTQYF | TRBJ2-3 | TRBV5-1
CASSTPRRSSYNEQFF | TRBJ2-1 | TRBV19